This T cell receptor beta chain was documented in a study of cytomegalovirus exposure and HLA in healthy donors. Points from the study as a whole: In the 130 or so validation repertoires, a later analysis found that first-cohort TCR clusters tended to co-occur. TCR sequences were mostly rare, though some public TCRs occurred in many donors. For cytomegalovirus status, the classifier reportedly gave diagnoses with high specificity and sensitivity.

Comment on this clone: Its specificity is not known.

Between the trimmed V and J ends, which lost 5 bases and 0 bases, there was a span of 11 bases. CDR3 length: 14 residues. Germline V gene lookup returns CDR1 MGHRA and CDR2 YSYEKL. Sequenced by immunoSEQ multiplex PCR; TCRdb stores in-frame clones only, minus some. The sample contains 220,000 or so clones, approximately 87% of which appear only once. The chain has TRBV4-1 and TRBJ2-7; weak D call: TRBD2 (6 bases). Sequenced input: PBMCs. The source is a woman under 30 in good health and CMV-seronegative. The CDR3 bases are TGCGCCAGCAGCTCTAGCGCCAGCTCCTACGAGCAGTACTTC. Protein sequence: CASSSSASSYEQYF.